This TCR beta chain was retrieved from a study of early T cells in non-severe SARS-CoV-2 infection. This clonotype occurred a few times. The germline CDR1 and CDR2 sequences are SGHTA and FQGNSA. The ends were cut back, 5 bases at V and 3 bases at J, with 14 bases in the middle. The CDR3 spans 15 residues. Individual cDNA molecules were tagged with unique molecular identifiers. MiXCR, run by TCRdb on the 5' RACE reads, gives a single entry per CDR3 protein. Altogether around 30,000 distinct CDR3 sequences are present, about 6% being singletons, with the ten largest covering roughly 7.1%. The gene calls are TRBV7-2 and TRBJ1-3, with D possibly matching TRBD1 (5 bases). This TCR derives from an adult who was a healthcare worker with PCR-confirmed SARS-CoV-2 infection or an uninfected control (not recorded which). The sequenced sample consisted of whole blood. As DNA, the CDR3 is TGTGCCAGCAGCGCCCAGGGTTATGGTGGAAACACCATATATTTT. Translating gives CASSAQGYGGNTIYF.